This T cell receptor (beta chain) was identified in a study of graft-versus-host responses after intestinal transplantation (dated by TCRdb to the early 2020s). Concerning the study at large: Multivisceral, liver-intestinal, or isolated intestinal transplants were received by the recipients. Every recipient was given anti-thymocyte globulin induction, followed by around three years of maintenance tacrolimus and steroids. After intestinal transplantation, graft-versus-host and host-versus-graft alloreactive T cell clones were followed in the graft, circulation and bone marrow using bulk TCR-beta CDR3 sequencing. To identify alloreactive clones, pre-transplant mixed lymphocyte reaction products were sequenced and then compared with unstimulated pre-transplant donor and recipient T cells. The cohort enrolled some 25 intestinal transplant recipients including one retransplant, and a few patients lacking pretransplant specimens were excluded. A peak of at least 4% donor T cells among recipient peripheral blood mononuclear cells was the definition used for donor T cell macrochimerism. Instead of going to the commercial service, samples from a few later patients were sequenced in-house on an Illumina MiSeq and processed with MiXCR.

Regarding this clone: This clone's antigen is unknown. No base quality information exists; no much larger clone differs at one position.

The meaning of the sample's time point label: cells obtained before transplantation from donor or recipient. CD3+CD4+ and CD3+CD8+ populations were FACS-sorted from unstimulated pre-transplant donor and recipient cells taken from spleen or lymph nodes. Broad study findings and their caveats: High GvH to HvG T cell clonal ratios were observed in the allografts of patients with donor T cell macrochimerism. Conclusions were limited by the relatively low number and heterogeneity of intestinal transplant patients. GvH clones turned up in recipient bone marrow, with some appearing earlier in ileal mucosa or blood, a pattern consistent with an intestinal mucosal origin. Early after transplant, peak levels of circulating GvH clones were associated with declines in HvG clones.

In the germline V gene, CDR1 corresponds to MNHEY and CDR2 to SVGAGI. Counted from cysteine to phenylalanine, this CDR3 has 15 amino acids. Only the CDR3 portion is preserved as DNA: 45 bases, with reading frame beginning at the first base. Deletion took 2 bases off V and 10 bases off J, with a span of 18 bases between the germline ends. Libraries came from the immunoSEQ multiplex PCR assay. For most patients, genomic DNA was isolated with the Qiagen DNeasy Blood and Tissue Kit and sent frozen to Adaptive Biotechnologies for TCR sequencing. For most patients, high-throughput TCR-beta CDR3 sequencing of genomic DNA was performed by Adaptive Biotechnologies. In the original analysis: Adaptive's ImmunoSEQ software was the source of the TCR sequencing data for 15 to 20 patients, while a few other patients were processed with MiXCR and VDJtools. CD4 versus CD8 sorting errors were corrected by removing sequences found in both subsets at a frequency ratio below 5:1. CDR3 nucleotide sequences shared between donor and recipient were removed because their origin could not be assigned. At least 2-fold expansion over unstimulated cells and a minimum CFSE-low frequency of 0.002% (template counts) or 0.001% (read counts) were required for clones to be classified as alloreactive. Clones were considered mappable if detected in sequenced pre-transplant spleen, lymph node, or MLR CFSE-low populations of the donor or recipient. The cumulative frequency of alloreactive clones was calculated as a percentage of all sequences, weighted by copy number. TCRdb carries this immuneACCESS record with in-frame sequences only. Its versions omit some clonotypes, under half of them owing to an unresolved V gene in the studies checked, with the rest unexplained. Clone size and V and J calls were adopted from that table, with D and trimming inferred from the DNA. The sample records 120,000 or so clones, about 94% of which are singletons. The ten largest clones add up to less than 0.55% of the sample.

This sequence uses TRBV6-5 and TRBJ2-1; tentative D gene TRBD2, with 5 bases matching. Sequencing was performed on unstimulated CD8+ T cells sorted from spleen or lymph node cells, taken before intestinal transplant. This clonotype was obtained from a human donor who received an intestinal transplant. The sequence in DNA is TGTGCCAGCAGTTACGGACTCGGGTCCTTAGAGGAGCAGTTCTTC. It is translated as CASSYGLGSLEEQFF.